The present T cell receptor (beta chain) was sequenced within a study of cytomegalovirus exposure and HLA in healthy donors. On the study more broadly: There were fewer than 130 million unique TCR beta sequences, drawn from 200 million or so T cells, in an earlier analysis. Study-level findings and limits: CMV antigen specificity of a few CMV-associated chains was confirmed in vitro. Productive status was seen about 87% or about 30% of the time for most TCR beta V segments in an earlier analysis.

Regarding this clone: Antigen unknown.

Between the trimmed V and J ends, which lost 5 bases and 2 bases, there was a span of 12 bases. CDR3 length equals 14 residues. The V gene's germline CDR1 is KGHSH and CDR2 LQKENI. Vbeta (60) and Jbeta (13) primers were used in the PCR. Produced via immunoSEQ multiplex PCR; TCRdb's table is partial and in-frame only. The table lists around 150,000 clones, 79% of them singletons. The TCR sequence derives from a man aged 35-49 years in good health and CMV-seropositive. The chain recombines TRBV18 with TRBJ1-1; no firm D call. What was sequenced was PBMCs. The CDR3 is CASSTTPENTEAFF. CDR3 DNA sequence: TGTGCCAGCTCAACCACACCAGAAAACACTGAAGCTTTCTTT.